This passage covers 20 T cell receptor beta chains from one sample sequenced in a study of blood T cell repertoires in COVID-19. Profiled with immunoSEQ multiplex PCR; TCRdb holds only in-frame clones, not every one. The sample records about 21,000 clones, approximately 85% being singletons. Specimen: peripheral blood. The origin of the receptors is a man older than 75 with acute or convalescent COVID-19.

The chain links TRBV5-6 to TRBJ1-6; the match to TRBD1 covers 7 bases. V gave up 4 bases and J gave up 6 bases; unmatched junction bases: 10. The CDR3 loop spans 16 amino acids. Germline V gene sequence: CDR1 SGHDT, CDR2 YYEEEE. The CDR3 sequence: CASSLKSGTANSPLHF. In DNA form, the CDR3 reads TGTGCCAGCAGCCTAAAATCCGGGACAGCTAATTCACCCCTCCACTTT. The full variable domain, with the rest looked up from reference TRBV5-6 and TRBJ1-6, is DAGVTQSPTHLIKTRGQQVTLRCSPKSGHDTVSWYQQALGQGPQFIFQYYEEEERQRGNFPDRFSGHQFPNYSSELNVNALLLGDSALYLCASSLKSGTANSPLHFGNGTRLTVT.

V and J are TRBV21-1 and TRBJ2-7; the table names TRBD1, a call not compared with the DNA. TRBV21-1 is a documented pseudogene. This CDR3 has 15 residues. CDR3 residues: CASSRWQGADYEQYF. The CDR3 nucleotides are TGTGCCAGCAGCCGCTGGCAGGGGGCGGATTACGAGCAGTACTTC.

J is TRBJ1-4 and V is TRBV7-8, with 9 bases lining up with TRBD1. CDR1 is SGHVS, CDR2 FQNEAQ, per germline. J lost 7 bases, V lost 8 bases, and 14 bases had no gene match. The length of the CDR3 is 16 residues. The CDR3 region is CASGKQAGQGPEKLFF. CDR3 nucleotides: TGTGCCAGCGGAAAACAAGCGGGACAGGGTCCTGAAAAACTGTTTTTT.

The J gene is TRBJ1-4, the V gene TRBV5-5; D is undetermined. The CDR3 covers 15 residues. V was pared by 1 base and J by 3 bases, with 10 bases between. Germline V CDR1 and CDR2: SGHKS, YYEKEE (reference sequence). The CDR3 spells CASSLTLAANEKLFF. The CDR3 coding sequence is TGTGCCAGCAGCTTGACCCTAGCGGCTAATGAAAAACTGTTTTTT. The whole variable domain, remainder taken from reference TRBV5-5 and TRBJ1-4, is DAGVTQSPTHLIKTRGQQVTLRCSPISGHKSVSWYQQVLGQGPQFIFQYYEKEERGRGNFPDRFSARQFPNYSSELNVNALLLGDSALYLCASSLTLAANEKLFFGSGTQLSVL.

The CDR3 region is CARSPDRDDQPQHF. As DNA, the CDR3 is TGTGCCAGAAGCCCGGACAGGGATGATCAGCCCCAGCATTTT. V and J are TRBV5-3 and TRBJ1-5; 8 bases are shared with TRBD1. TRBV5-3 is known as an ORF, though its function is uncertain. This CDR3 comprises 14 residues. The trim removed 4 bases at V and 5 bases at J, leaving 5 bases unmatched.

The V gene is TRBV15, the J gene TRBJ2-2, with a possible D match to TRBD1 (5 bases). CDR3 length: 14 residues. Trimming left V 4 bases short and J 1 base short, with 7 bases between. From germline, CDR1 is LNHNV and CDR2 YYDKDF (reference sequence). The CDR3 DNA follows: TGTGCCACCAGCATGGGGCTGAACACCGGGGAGCTGTTTTTT. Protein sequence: CATSMGLNTGELFF.

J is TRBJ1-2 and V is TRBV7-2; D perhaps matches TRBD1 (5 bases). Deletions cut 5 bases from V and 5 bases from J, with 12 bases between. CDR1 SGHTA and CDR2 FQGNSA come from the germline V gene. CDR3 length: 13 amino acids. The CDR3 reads CASSPLGVYGYTF. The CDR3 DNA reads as TGTGCCAGCAGCCCCTTAGGGGTATATGGCTACACCTTC.

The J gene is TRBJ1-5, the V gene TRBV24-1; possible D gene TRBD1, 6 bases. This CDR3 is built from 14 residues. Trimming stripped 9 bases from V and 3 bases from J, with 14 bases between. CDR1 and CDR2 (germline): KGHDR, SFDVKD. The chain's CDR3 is CATADSSSNQPQHF. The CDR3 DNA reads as TGTGCCACCGCGGACAGCTCCTCCAATCAGCCCCAGCATTTT.

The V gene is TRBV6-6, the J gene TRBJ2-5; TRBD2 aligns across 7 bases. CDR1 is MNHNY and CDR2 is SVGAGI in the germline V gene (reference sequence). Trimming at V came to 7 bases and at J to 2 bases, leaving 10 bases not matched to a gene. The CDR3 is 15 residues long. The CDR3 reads CASTTPRGGQETQYF. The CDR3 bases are TGTGCCAGCACCACGCCCCGCGGGGGTCAAGAGACCCAGTACTTC.

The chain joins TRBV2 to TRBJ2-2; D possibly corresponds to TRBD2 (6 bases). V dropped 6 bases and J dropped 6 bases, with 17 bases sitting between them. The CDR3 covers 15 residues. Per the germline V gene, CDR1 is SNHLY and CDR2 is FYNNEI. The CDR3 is CASRGLYGPAGELFF. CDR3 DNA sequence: TGTGCCAGCAGGGGACTTTATGGGCCCGCCGGGGAGCTGTTTTTT. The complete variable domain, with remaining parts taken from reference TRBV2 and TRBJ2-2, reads EPEVTQTPSHQVTQMGQEVILRCVPISNHLYFYWYRQILGQKVEFLVSFYNNEISEKSEIFDDQFSVERPDGSNFTLKIRSTKLEDSAMYFCASRGLYGPAGELFFGEGSRLTVL.

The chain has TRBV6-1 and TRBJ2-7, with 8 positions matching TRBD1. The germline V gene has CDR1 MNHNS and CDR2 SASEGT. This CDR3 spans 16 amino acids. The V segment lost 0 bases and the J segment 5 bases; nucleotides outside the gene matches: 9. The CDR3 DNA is TGTGCCAGCAGTGAAGCGCTGCAGGGGGCTTGGGACGAGCAGTACTTC. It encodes CASSEALQGAWDEQYF.

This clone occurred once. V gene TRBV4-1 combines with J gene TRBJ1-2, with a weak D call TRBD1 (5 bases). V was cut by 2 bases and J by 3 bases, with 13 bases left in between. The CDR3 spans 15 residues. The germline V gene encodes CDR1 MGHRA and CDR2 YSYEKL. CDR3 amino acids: CASSQSPTDDYGYTF. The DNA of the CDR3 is TGCGCCAGCAGCCAAAGCCCGACAGATGACTATGGCTACACCTTC.

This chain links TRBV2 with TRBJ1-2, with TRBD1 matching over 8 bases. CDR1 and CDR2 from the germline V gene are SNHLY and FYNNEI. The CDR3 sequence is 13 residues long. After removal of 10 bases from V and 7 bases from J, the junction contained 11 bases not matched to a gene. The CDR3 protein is CATSGQGFAGYTF. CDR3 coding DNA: TGTGCCACCTCCGGACAGGGTTTTGCTGGCTACACCTTC.

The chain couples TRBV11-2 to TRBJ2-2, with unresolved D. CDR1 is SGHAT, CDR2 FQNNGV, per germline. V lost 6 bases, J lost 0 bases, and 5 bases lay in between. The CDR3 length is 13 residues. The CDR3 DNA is TGTGCCAGCAGTTACACGAACACCGGGGAGCTGTTTTTT. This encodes CASSYTNTGELFF. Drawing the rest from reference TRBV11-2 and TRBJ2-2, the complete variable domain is EAGVAQSPRYKIIEKRQSVAFWCNPISGHATLYWYQQILGQGPKLLIQFQNNGVVDDSQLPKDRFSAERLKGVDSTLKIQPAKLEDSAVYLCASSYTNTGELFFGEGSRLTVL.

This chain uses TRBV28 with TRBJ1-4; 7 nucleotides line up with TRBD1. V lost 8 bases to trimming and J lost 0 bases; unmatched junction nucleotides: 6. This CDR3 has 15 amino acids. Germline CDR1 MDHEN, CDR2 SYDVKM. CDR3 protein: CASGDSKATNEKLFF. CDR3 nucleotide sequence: TGTGCCAGCGGGGACAGCAAAGCAACTAATGAAAAACTGTTTTTT.

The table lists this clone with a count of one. The CDR3 loop is CASSQDTNNEKLFF. In nucleotides, the CDR3 is TGCGCCAGCAGCCAAGATACTAATAATGAAAAACTGTTTTTT. This chain joins TRBV4-3 and TRBJ1-4; D not certain. The CDR3 spans 14 residues. V was trimmed by 0 bases and J by 4 bases, leaving 6 bases between them. CDR1 and CDR2 (germline): LGHNA, YSLEER.

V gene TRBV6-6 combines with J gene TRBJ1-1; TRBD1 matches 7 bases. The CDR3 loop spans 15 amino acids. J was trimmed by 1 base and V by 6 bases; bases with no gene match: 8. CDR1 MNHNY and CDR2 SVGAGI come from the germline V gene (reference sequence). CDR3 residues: CASSNRQGRNTEAFF. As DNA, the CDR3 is TGTGCCAGCAGCAATAGACAGGGAAGGAACACTGAAGCTTTCTTT.

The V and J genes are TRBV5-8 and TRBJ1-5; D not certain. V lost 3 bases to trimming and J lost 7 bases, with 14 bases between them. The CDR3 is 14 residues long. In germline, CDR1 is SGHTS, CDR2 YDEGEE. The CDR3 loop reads CASSWPTTQQPQHF. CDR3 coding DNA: TGTGCCAGCAGCTGGCCGACTACCCAACAGCCCCAGCATTTT.

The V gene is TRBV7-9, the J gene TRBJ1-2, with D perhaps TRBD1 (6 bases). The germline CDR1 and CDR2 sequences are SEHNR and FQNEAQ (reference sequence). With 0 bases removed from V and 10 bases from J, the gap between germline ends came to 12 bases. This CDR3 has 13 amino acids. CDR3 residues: CASSLALGGDYTF. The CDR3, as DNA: TGTGCCAGCAGCTTAGCTCTAGGGGGTGACTACACCTTC.

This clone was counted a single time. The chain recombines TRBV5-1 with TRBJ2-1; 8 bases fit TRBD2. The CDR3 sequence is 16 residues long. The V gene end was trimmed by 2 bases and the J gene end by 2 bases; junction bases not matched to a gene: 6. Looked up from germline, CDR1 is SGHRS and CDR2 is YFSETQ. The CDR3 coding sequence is TGCGCCAGCAGCTTATCCGGGGGGGTCACCTACAATGAGCAGTTCTTC. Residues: CASSLSGGVTYNEQFF. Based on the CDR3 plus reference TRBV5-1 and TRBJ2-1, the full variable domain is KAGVTQTPRYLIKTRGQQVTLSCSPISGHRSVSWYQQTPGQGLQFLFEYFSETQRNKGNFPGRFSGRQFSNSRSEMNVSTLELGDSALYLCASSLSGGVTYNEQFFGPGTRLTVL.